This is a list of T cell receptor beta chains from one sample in a study of CD8 T cells in ankylosing spondylitis. TCRdb fed the 5' RACE reads into MiXCR, producing one record per CDR3 protein. The sample lists about 140,000 distinct CDR3 sequences, roughly 8% seen once, with less than 7.5% in the top ten. Sequencing was performed on synovial fluid, either unsorted or a sorted T cell fraction (not recorded which). Source of these receptors: a male donor with ankylosing spondylitis. CDR3s include the opening cysteine and the closing phenylalanine or tryptophan. The D gene is left open where the match is weak. Clone size is shown for a subset of rows, as once, few, many or a class of expanded clone.

d_call,j_call,v_call,clone_size,cdr3_aa,cdr3_nt
TRBD1,TRBJ2-1,TRBV29-1,many,CSVPGQGGYNEQFF,TGCAGCGTCCCGGGACAGGGGGGCTACAATGAGCAGTTCTTC
.,TRBJ2-1,TRBV5-1,many,CASSRNTPSRSYNEQFF,TGCGCCAGCAGCCGCAATACTCCTTCCCGCTCCTACAATGAGCAGTTCTTC
.,TRBJ2-7,TRBV28,few,CASRKGGAGESSYEQYF,TGTGCCAGCAGAAAGGGGGGGGCCGGGGAAAGCTCCTACGAGCAGTACTTC
.,TRBJ2-3,TRBV7-2,few,CASSGVAGARDTQYF,TGTGCCAGCAGCGGGGTGGCAGGGGCGCGAGATACGCAGTATTTT
TRBD1,TRBJ2-5,TRBV25-1,.,CASSEDRGGETQYF,TGTGCCAGCAGTGAAGACAGGGGAGGAGAGACCCAGTACTTC
.,TRBJ1-2,TRBV6-2/TRBV6-3,many,CASTHGGGRDGYTF,TGTGCCAGCACCCACGGCGGGGGGCGCGATGGCTACACCTTC
TRBD2,TRBJ2-1,TRBV4-2,many,CASSQDLVGLAGVNEQFF,TGTGCCAGCAGCCAAGATTTGGTCGGACTAGCGGGAGTGAATGAGCAGTTCTTC
.,TRBJ2-3,TRBV4-2,.,CASSPYADSEADTQYF,TGTGCCAGCAGCCCGTACGCGGACAGCGAAGCAGATACGCAGTATTTT
.,TRBJ2-1,TRBV5-1,.,CASSLGGIRTYNEQFF,TGCGCCAGCAGCTTGGGCGGGATTCGAACCTACAATGAGCAGTTCTTC
TRBD1,TRBJ2-3,TRBV7-9,.,CASSLAGQGADTQYF,TGTGCCAGCAGCTTAGCGGGACAGGGTGCAGATACGCAGTATTTT